The T cell receptor (beta chain) under discussion was sequenced for a study of shared clonotypes between healthy human individuals. The assay was immunoSEQ multiplex PCR, and TCRdb's table has in-frame clones only and misses some. This sample has some 2,400,000 clones, with more than 90% found just once. A note on this clone: Its antigen is still unknown.

General study results and limits: There were few donors, and this limited the genetic and exposure-history diversity represented.

The ends were cut back, 1 base at V and 6 bases at J, with 13 bases in the middle. Germline values: CDR1 SGHVS, CDR2 FQNEAQ. CDR3 size: 16 residues. The sequence was collected from a man aged 18 to 30 in good health. The gene calls are TRBV7-8 and TRBJ1-6; D is unclear. The sample taken for sequencing was naive CD4+ T cells sorted from blood. This sample's subset: CD45RA+ positively selected. The CDR3 DNA reads as TGTGCCAGCAGCTTAGGAACTACAGCGATTAATTCACCCCTCCACTTT. The encoded protein is CASSLGTTAINSPLHF.